This T cell receptor (beta chain) was found in a study of blood T cell repertoires in COVID-19. This clone was observed once. Enrolled through a virtual design, the participants were between about 18 and 100 years of age and came from approximately 25 US areas. The CDR3 totals 15 residues. V was pared by 4 bases and J by 10 bases, with 10 bases of the junction left unmatched. Germline-derived CDR1 and CDR2 are MNHEY and SVGAGI. Here immunoSEQ multiplex PCR was the method, and the copy in TCRdb shows in-frame clones only, minus some. This sample has about 380,000 clones; around 87% occur once, and the top ten carry 1% to 1.5%.

The TCR was taken from a man aged 25-45 years who had recovered from COVID-19. Sequenced: PBMCs or T cells enriched from blood (not recorded which). V usage is TRBV6-5 and J usage is TRBJ1-4; 9 positions agree with TRBD1. The CDR3 DNA is TGTGCCAGCAGTTCAAAGACAGGGGGAGCCGGAAAACTGTTTTTT. It is translated as CASSSKTGGAGKLFF.